The rows below give T cell receptor beta chains drawn from one sample of a study of shared clonotypes between healthy human individuals. This table comes from immunoSEQ multiplex PCR, and its TCRdb copy is limited to in-frame clones, with some not included. The sample comprises about 2.4 million clones, 85% to 95% of which are singletons, and around 0.15% rests with the top ten. The specimen sequenced was naive CD4+ T cells sorted from blood. All receptors come from a man between 18 and 35 years old in good health. The CDR3 runs from the conserved cysteine through the conserved F or W. The order of the fields is CDR3 DNA, CDR3 protein, J gene, clone size, V gene, D gene. A D gene is named only where the DNA matches it firmly. Size values are once, few and many counts, or a class for expanded clones, and some rows have none.

CDR3 DNA: TGTGCCAGTGTACTAGCTTTCGAGCAGTACTTC; CDR3 protein: CASVLAFEQYF; J gene: TRBJ2-7; clone size: -; V gene: TRBV2; D gene: -
CDR3 DNA: TGTGCCAGCAGCTCGGGACTCGCGAATCAGCCCCAGCATTTT; CDR3 protein: CASSSGLANQPQHF; J gene: TRBJ1-5; clone size: -; V gene: TRBV6-1; D gene: -
CDR3 DNA: TGTGCCAGCAGTTGGGGACAGACCCTAGGGAACACTGAAGCTTTCTTT; CDR3 protein: CASSWGQTLGNTEAFF; J gene: TRBJ1-1; clone size: -; V gene: TRBV6-5; D gene: TRBD1
CDR3 DNA: TGCGCCAGCAGCTTGGATAGCGGGTTCACAGATACGCAGTATTTT; CDR3 protein: CASSLDSGFTDTQYF; J gene: TRBJ2-3; clone size: -; V gene: TRBV5-1; D gene: TRBD2
CDR3 DNA: TGTGCCAGCAGGGAACGCCCCTCTACAGATACGCAGTATTTT; CDR3 protein: CASRERPSTDTQYF; J gene: TRBJ2-3; clone size: -; V gene: TRBV28; D gene: -
CDR3 DNA: TGTGCCAGAAGCTTCACGAGAACAGGGAGGTTTAATAGGAACACTGAAGCTTTCTTT; CDR3 protein: CARSFTRTGRFNRNTEAFF; J gene: TRBJ1-1; clone size: -; V gene: TRBV5-3; D gene: -
CDR3 DNA: TGTGCCAGCAGTGAATACCGAGCTTTCTTT; CDR3 protein: CASSEYRAFF; J gene: TRBJ1-1; clone size: -; V gene: TRBV6-1; D gene: -
CDR3 DNA: TGCGCCAGCAGCTTACAGGAGCCTCGCACAGATACGCAGTATTTT; CDR3 protein: CASSLQEPRTDTQYF; J gene: TRBJ2-3; clone size: -; V gene: TRBV5-1; D gene: -
CDR3 DNA: TGTGCCAGCAGTTTAAAACTAGCGGGGGTCTCTGGGGCCAACGTCCTGACTTTC; CDR3 protein: CASSLKLAGVSGANVLTF; J gene: TRBJ2-6; clone size: -; V gene: TRBV28; D gene: TRBD2
CDR3 DNA: TGTGCCAGCAGTTTGGACAGGGGAAGCAATCAGCCCCAGCATTTT; CDR3 protein: CASSLDRGSNQPQHF; J gene: TRBJ1-5; clone size: -; V gene: TRBV6-5; D gene: TRBD1
CDR3 DNA: TGTGCCACCAGCAGAGGAGAAATTTTCCCGGGTGGGACCCAGTACTTC; CDR3 protein: CATSRGEIFPGGTQYF; J gene: TRBJ2-5; clone size: -; V gene: TRBV15; D gene: -
CDR3 DNA: TGTGCCAGCAGCTTAGGCAGCCGGGCTGGATCTCGCACAGATACGCAGTATTTT; CDR3 protein: CASSLGSRAGSRTDTQYF; J gene: TRBJ2-3; clone size: -; V gene: TRBV11-2; D gene: -
CDR3 DNA: TGTGCCAGCAGCTTAGAAGGGGCGGACTATGGCTACACCTTC; CDR3 protein: CASSLEGADYGYTF; J gene: TRBJ1-2; clone size: -; V gene: TRBV7-2; D gene: -
CDR3 DNA: TGCGCCAGCAGCTCCCTAGGGGGGCGGAATGAGCAGTTCTTC; CDR3 protein: CASSSLGGRNEQFF; J gene: TRBJ2-1; clone size: -; V gene: TRBV5-1; D gene: -
CDR3 DNA: TGTGCCATCAGTGGAGGACGCCTTGAGCAGTTCTTC; CDR3 protein: CAISGGRLEQFF; J gene: TRBJ2-1; clone size: -; V gene: TRBV10-3; D gene: -
CDR3 DNA: TGTGCCAGCAGCTTTAGGGCAGGTGAAGCTTTCTTT; CDR3 protein: CASSFRAGEAFF; J gene: TRBJ1-1; clone size: -; V gene: TRBV7-9; D gene: -
CDR3 DNA: TGTGCCAGCAGTTCAAATGGCTACACCTTC; CDR3 protein: CASSSNGYTF; J gene: TRBJ1-2; clone size: -; V gene: TRBV2; D gene: -
CDR3 DNA: TGCGCCAGCAGCTCGGCAGGGGTAGGCCACGAGCAGTACTTC; CDR3 protein: CASSSAGVGHEQYF; J gene: TRBJ2-7; clone size: -; V gene: TRBV5-1; D gene: -
CDR3 DNA: TGTGCCAGCAGCGCAACACAGGGTTCGGATGAGCAGTTCTTC; CDR3 protein: CASSATQGSDEQFF; J gene: TRBJ2-1; clone size: -; V gene: TRBV9; D gene: -
CDR3 DNA: TGTGCCAGCAGCCTCAGGGGGAACACTGAAGCTTTCTTT; CDR3 protein: CASSLRGNTEAFF; J gene: TRBJ1-1; clone size: -; V gene: TRBV2; D gene: -
CDR3 DNA: TGCGCCAGCAGTTCGGGACTAGCGGCAGAGGCGTCCCAGTACTTC; CDR3 protein: CASSSGLAAEASQYF; J gene: TRBJ2-5; clone size: -; V gene: TRBV5-1; D gene: TRBD2
CDR3 DNA: TGCAGCGTTGAAGTAGCCGGGCGGCAAGAGACCCAGTACTTC; CDR3 protein: CSVEVAGRQETQYF; J gene: TRBJ2-5; clone size: -; V gene: TRBV29-1; D gene: -
CDR3 DNA: TGCGCCAGCAGCTCTGGAGTTTCCGCGAACACCGGGGAGCTGTTTTTT; CDR3 protein: CASSSGVSANTGELFF; J gene: TRBJ2-2; clone size: -; V gene: TRBV5-1; D gene: -
CDR3 DNA: TGCGCCAGCAGCCAAGGAAACCGGGGGCGAACTGAAGCTTTCTTT; CDR3 protein: CASSQGNRGRTEAFF; J gene: TRBJ1-1; clone size: -; V gene: TRBV4-1; D gene: -
CDR3 DNA: TGTGCCAGCAGCTTTTCCGGGACAGCTAACTATGGCTACACCTTC; CDR3 protein: CASSFSGTANYGYTF; J gene: TRBJ1-2; clone size: few; V gene: TRBV11-2; D gene: TRBD1
CDR3 DNA: TGCGCCAGCTCTAGTAGCGGGAGAACTGAGCAGTTCTTC; CDR3 protein: CASSSSGRTEQFF; J gene: TRBJ2-1; clone size: -; V gene: TRBV10-2; D gene: TRBD2
CDR3 DNA: TGTGCCAGCAGTTTAGGGGGGGATTTCGGTTCACCCCTCCACTTT; CDR3 protein: CASSLGGDFGSPLHF; J gene: TRBJ1-6; clone size: -; V gene: TRBV27; D gene: -
CDR3 DNA: TGTGCCAGTAGTATCGAACTAGCGAACACCGGGGAGCTGTTTTTT; CDR3 protein: CASSIELANTGELFF; J gene: TRBJ2-2; clone size: -; V gene: TRBV19; D gene: -
CDR3 DNA: TGCGCCAGCAGCTCGACGGGACTACAAGGATACTACGAGCAGTACTTC; CDR3 protein: CASSSTGLQGYYEQYF; J gene: TRBJ2-7; clone size: -; V gene: TRBV5-1; D gene: TRBD2
CDR3 DNA: TGTGCCAGCAGTCTGGGACGGGTGGTCACCGGGGAGCTGTTTTTT; CDR3 protein: CASSLGRVVTGELFF; J gene: TRBJ2-2; clone size: -; V gene: TRBV27; D gene: -
CDR3 DNA: TGTGCCAGCGTTCAGGGGCTGGGAGATACGCAGTATTTT; CDR3 protein: CASVQGLGDTQYF; J gene: TRBJ2-3; clone size: -; V gene: TRBV28; D gene: -
CDR3 DNA: TGTGCCAGCAGCGTAAGTAGCGGGAGGACCACCGGGGAGCTGTTTTTT; CDR3 protein: CASSVSSGRTTGELFF; J gene: TRBJ2-2; clone size: -; V gene: TRBV9; D gene: TRBD2
CDR3 DNA: TGTGCCAGCAGCTTCTCCCGGGACAGGGGGCCTAACACTGAAGCTTTCTTT; CDR3 protein: CASSFSRDRGPNTEAFF; J gene: TRBJ1-1; clone size: -; V gene: TRBV7-2; D gene: TRBD1
CDR3 DNA: TGTGCCAGCAGCTTATATGGCTACACCTTC; CDR3 protein: CASSLYGYTF; J gene: TRBJ1-2; clone size: once; V gene: TRBV7-3; D gene: -
CDR3 DNA: TGTGCCAGCAAATATACAGATACGCAGTATTTT; CDR3 protein: CASKYTDTQYF; J gene: TRBJ2-3; clone size: -; V gene: TRBV13; D gene: -
CDR3 DNA: TGTGCCAGCAGCTTAAGGTGGGGACAGGGGGCGCGTTCCTACAATGAGCAGTTCTTC; CDR3 protein: CASSLRWGQGARSYNEQFF; J gene: TRBJ2-1; clone size: -; V gene: TRBV7-8; D gene: TRBD1
CDR3 DNA: TGTGCCAGCAGCTTAGGCCGTAGCGGGGGGAACACAGATACGCAGTATTTT; CDR3 protein: CASSLGRSGGNTDTQYF; J gene: TRBJ2-3; clone size: -; V gene: TRBV13; D gene: TRBD2
CDR3 DNA: TGTGCCAGCAGCGTCCGGGACCTCCCCTCCTACGAGCAGTACTTC; CDR3 protein: CASSVRDLPSYEQYF; J gene: TRBJ2-7; clone size: -; V gene: TRBV9; D gene: -
CDR3 DNA: TGTGCCAGCAGTTACAAAAGTCAGGCCTATGGCTACACCTTC; CDR3 protein: CASSYKSQAYGYTF; J gene: TRBJ1-2; clone size: -; V gene: TRBV6-5; D gene: -
CDR3 DNA: TGTGCCAGCAGCTTGGATCCAGGGTATAGCAATCAGCCCCAGCATTTT; CDR3 protein: CASSLDPGYSNQPQHF; J gene: TRBJ1-5; clone size: -; V gene: TRBV5-8; D gene: -
CDR3 DNA: TGCGCCAGCAGCTCCGGGTGGGGGAGCGCCTACGAGCAGTACTTC; CDR3 protein: CASSSGWGSAYEQYF; J gene: TRBJ2-7; clone size: -; V gene: TRBV5-1; D gene: -
CDR3 DNA: TGTGCTAGCAGCTTGGACAGAAATCAGCCCCAGCATTTT; CDR3 protein: CASSLDRNQPQHF; J gene: TRBJ1-5; clone size: -; V gene: TRBV7-7; D gene: -
CDR3 DNA: TGTGCCAGCAGGGCCGGGACTAGAGACACAGATACGCAGTATTTT; CDR3 protein: CASRAGTRDTDTQYF; J gene: TRBJ2-3; clone size: -; V gene: TRBV6-1; D gene: TRBD2
CDR3 DNA: TGTGCCCAGAGGGGATTAGGTGTAAACGAGCAGTACTTC; CDR3 protein: CAQRGLGVNEQYF; J gene: TRBJ2-7; clone size: -; V gene: TRBV7-9; D gene: -
CDR3 DNA: TGTGCCAGCATGCGACTAGCGAGCACCGGGGAGCTGTTTTTT; CDR3 protein: CASMRLASTGELFF; J gene: TRBJ2-2; clone size: -; V gene: TRBV28; D gene: TRBD2
CDR3 DNA: TGTGCCAGCAGCTTATCATCGCGGCTACTCCAGGGCAATGAGCAGTTCTTC; CDR3 protein: CASSLSSRLLQGNEQFF; J gene: TRBJ2-1; clone size: -; V gene: TRBV7-9; D gene: -
CDR3 DNA: TGTGCCTCTGGGGGCCTTGGCGCGCGCACTGAAGCTTTCTTT; CDR3 protein: CASGGLGARTEAFF; J gene: TRBJ1-1; clone size: -; V gene: TRBV10-3; D gene: -